The 18 T cell receptor beta chains listed next were all sequenced from one sample in a study of patients and donors after allogeneic stem cell transplantation. TCRdb re-called the RT-PCR reads with MiXCR, one entry per CDR3 protein. The sample lists about a million distinct CDR3 sequences; over 15% were seen once. What was sequenced was blood, either unsorted or a sorted T cell fraction (not recorded which). All receptors come from a human donor who was either an allogeneic HSCT recipient or a stem cell or donor lymphocyte infusion donor (not recorded which). It is not recorded whose cells these are; they may come from a transplant donor.

This clonotype was observed a few times. The chain carries TRBV20-1 and TRBJ2-1, with D possibly matching TRBD1 (6 bases). The CDR3 contains 13 residues. Looked up from germline, CDR1 is DFQATT and CDR2 is SNEGSKA (reference sequence). The germline V and J ends were trimmed by 2 bases and 8 bases, with 13 bases remaining between them. The CDR3 reads CSARHDRPHEQFF. The CDR3 region has the DNA TGCAGTGCTAGACACGACAGGCCCCATGAGCAGTTCTTC.

The chain carries TRBV12-3 or TRBV12-4 and TRBJ2-5, with 7 bases matching TRBD1. V trimming: 4 bases; J trimming: 4 bases; junction bases outside the gene matches: 3. The CDR3 is 13 amino acids. The CDR3 reads CASSSTGPETQYF. Written as DNA, the CDR3 is TGTGCCAGCAGTTCGACAGGGCCAGAGACCCAGTACTTC.

The table lists this clonotype with a few counts. The chain has TRBV6-4 and TRBJ2-4, with D perhaps given as TRBD1 or TRBD2 (7 bases each). Trimming left V 6 bases short and J 7 bases short, with 16 bases between. The CDR3 runs 14 residues. Germline V lookup: CDR1 MRHNA, CDR2 SNTAGT. CDR3 DNA sequence: TGTGCCAGCAGCTACCCCCAGGGGGGGAACATTCAGTACTTC. It codes for CASSYPQGGNIQYF.

This clonotype was seen more than once but under ten times. V and J are TRBV21-1 and TRBJ2-7; TRBD1 is taken as the D call from the table, unchecked against the DNA. TRBV21-1 is designated a pseudogene. This CDR3 has 15 residues. CDR3 residues: CASSNKTGLNYEQYF. In DNA, the CDR3 is TGTGCCAGCAGCAACAAAACAGGGCTTAACTACGAGCAGTACTTC.

This clonotype came up a few times. This sequence joins TRBV20-1 and TRBJ2-7; the D gene could be TRBD1 or TRBD2 (5 bases each). Germline V gene sequence: CDR1 DFQATT, CDR2 SNEGSKA (reference sequence). V was trimmed by 1 base and J by 3 bases, leaving 13 bases between them. CDR3 length: 14 residues. Here the CDR3 DNA reads TGCAGTGCTAGAGGGGACCCACCGAACTACGAGCAGTACTTC. It specifies CSARGDPPNYEQYF.

The V call is TRBV7-9, the J call TRBJ1-4; D remains ambiguous. V lost 3 bases to trimming and J lost 3 bases, with 8 bases between them. Germline lookup yields CDR1 SEHNR and CDR2 FQNEAQ (reference sequence). The CDR3 has 14 residues. In nucleotides, the CDR3 is TGTGCCAGCAGCTTGGACTCTTCTAATGAAAAACTGTTTTTT. It specifies CASSLDSSNEKLFF.

The CDR3 protein is CATSDRLAGPEQYF. CDR3 DNA sequence: TGTGCCACCAGTGATCGACTAGCGGGACCCGAGCAGTACTTC. The genes are TRBV24-1 and TRBJ2-7, with 11 bases matching TRBD2. The V and J ends lost 3 bases and 6 bases, in that order; junction bases with no gene match: 3. The CDR3 contains 14 residues. Looked up from germline, CDR1 is KGHDR and CDR2 is SFDVKD.

This clonotype has more than one count but fewer than ten. The rearrangement joins TRBV3-1 to TRBJ2-3, with D possibly TRBD2 on 6 matching bases. Germline CDR1 and CDR2: LGHDT and YNNKEL (reference sequence). CDR3 length: 15 residues. Trimming took 0 bases from V and 8 from J, leaving 15 bases between them. The chain's CDR3 is CASSQDPGRSFTQYF. CDR3 coding DNA: TGTGCCAGCAGCCAAGATCCGGGGAGGTCATTTACGCAGTATTTT.

This clonotype has only a few counts. The chain links TRBV5-1 to TRBJ2-7; a weak D match, TRBD2 (6 bases). CDR1 SGHRS and CDR2 YFSETQ come from the germline V gene. The CDR3 is 15 amino acids. V lost 3 bases, J lost 1 base, and 14 bases lay in between. CDR3 nucleotides: TGCGCCAGCAGCTCAGGGACTTCGAGGTCCTACGAGCAGTACTTC. Translated: CASSSGTSRSYEQYF.

The sample holds a few counts of this clonotype. The chain has TRBV20-1 and TRBJ2-6; 7 nucleotides agree with TRBD1. The CDR3 has 16 residues. The germline V gene has CDR1 DFQATT and CDR2 SNEGSKA (reference sequence). J lost 0 bases, V lost 5 bases, and 7 bases had no gene match. The DNA of the CDR3 is TGCAGTGCTCCCCGACAGGGTAGCTCTGGGGCCAACGTCCTGACTTTC. As protein: CSAPRQGSSGANVLTF.

This clonotype has more than one count but fewer than ten. The rearrangement uses TRBV7-3 and TRBJ1-1; D might be TRBD1 (5 bases). CDR1 and CDR2 (germline): SGHTA, FQGTGA. The CDR3 runs 17 residues. With 1 base removed from V and 1 base from J, the gap between germline ends came to 16 bases. CDR3 sequence reads: CASSLIGRGGANTEAFF. CDR3 nucleotide sequence: TGTGCCAGCAGCTTAATTGGGCGTGGGGGAGCGAACACTGAAGCTTTCTTT.

This clonotype was recorded a few times. The rearrangement links TRBV5-1 to TRBJ1-2; no clear D. Deletions cut 4 bases from V and 10 bases from J, with 17 bases between. This CDR3 is built from 13 residues. Germline assignment: CDR1 SGHRS and CDR2 YFSETQ. CDR3 sequence: CASSPWPPEPYTF. For the CDR3, the DNA is TGCGCCAGCAGCCCGTGGCCCCCCGAGCCCTACACCTTC.

There are a few counts of this clonotype. This rearrangement joins TRBV5-6 to TRBJ1-4; weak D call: TRBD1 (5 bases). Trimming took off 0 bases at V and 8 bases at J, with 17 bases between the two ends. The CDR3 contains 16 residues. Germline lookup yields CDR1 SGHDT and CDR2 YYEEEE. The CDR3 DNA follows: TGTGCCAGCAGCTTGGCCGGGCAGGGACTACGCGAAAAACTGTTTTTT. Amino acids: CASSLAGQGLREKLFF.

This clonotype has a handful of counts. J is TRBJ1-5 and V is TRBV12-3 or TRBV12-4; a weak D match, TRBD1 (5 bases). The CDR3 length is 16 residues. The V end lost 7 bases, the J end lost 2 bases, and 18 bases lay between the germline ends. The CDR3 is CASTRAGGMGNQPQHF. The CDR3 nucleotides are TGTGCCAGCACCCGGGCGGGGGGTATGGGCAATCAGCCCCAGCATTTT.

The rearrangement links TRBV5-6 to TRBJ2-7; D unclear. The CDR3 runs 13 residues. V shed 0 bases and J shed 4 bases, with 8 bases lying between them. In germline, CDR1 is SGHDT, CDR2 YYEEEE. CDR3 sequence: CASSLVAVYEQYF. The CDR3 DNA sequence: TGTGCCAGCAGCTTGGTGGCGGTGTACGAGCAGTACTTC. Full variable domain (missing parts from reference TRBV5-6 and TRBJ2-7): DAGVTQSPTHLIKTRGQQVTLRCSPKSGHDTVSWYQQALGQGPQFIFQYYEEEERQRGNFPDRFSGHQFPNYSSELNVNALLLGDSALYLCASSLVAVYEQYFGPGTRLTVT.

This clonotype was observed a few times. The genes are TRBV9 and TRBJ2-7; no clear D gene. V dropped 0 bases and J dropped 5 bases, with 15 bases sitting between them. The germline V gene has CDR1 SGDLS and CDR2 YYNGEE. This CDR3 has 15 residues. The CDR3 region is CASSVESRPAHEQYF. CDR3 DNA sequence: TGTGCCAGCAGCGTAGAAAGCCGACCAGCCCACGAGCAGTACTTC. Together with reference TRBV9 and TRBJ2-7, the CDR3 gives the full variable domain: DSGVTQTPKHLITATGQRVTLRCSPRSGDLSVYWYQQSLDQGLQFLIQYYNGEERAKGNILERFSAQQFPDLHSELNLSSLELGDSALYFCASSVESRPAHEQYFGPGTRLTVT.

V and J are TRBV20-1 and TRBJ1-2; TRBD1 agrees at 8 bases. This CDR3 is 15 amino acids long. Germline V gene sequence: CDR1 DFQATT, CDR2 SNEGSKA (reference sequence). J gave up 6 bases and V 4 bases, and 13 bases lay outside the gene matches. This CDR3 reads CSAKKPGGEVHGYTF. CDR3 coding DNA: TGCAGTGCTAAAAAACCAGGGGGCGAAGTCCATGGCTACACCTTC.

The chain recombines TRBV4-1 with TRBJ1-1; D gene uncertain. This CDR3 is 15 amino acids long. The germline V and J ends were trimmed by 3 bases and 0 bases, with 11 bases remaining between them. Germline CDR1 MGHRA, CDR2 YSYEKL. DNA for the CDR3: TGCGCCAGCAGCCATATGGACCGCATGAACACTGAAGCTTTCTTT. Translating it yields CASSHMDRMNTEAFF.